This T cell receptor beta chain originates from a study of response to subunit inactivated influenza vaccine. This clonotype was detected ten times or more. V was clipped by 3 bases and J by 1 base, with 10 bases between them. Germline V gene lookup returns CDR1 DFQATT and CDR2 SNEGSKA (reference sequence). The CDR3 is made up of 14 amino acids. TCRdb recomputed calls from the RT-PCR reads with MiXCR, one row per CDR3 protein. The table shows about 780,000 distinct CDR3 sequences, with roughly 18% occurring only once. The sequenced sample was PBMCs from blood, obtained about 5 days after vaccination. The chain joins TRBV20-1 to TRBJ1-5; D gene ambiguous. The TCR comes from a man aged 45-65 years who received an inactivated influenza vaccine. This CDR3 reads CSARVDTSNQPQHF. DNA of the CDR3: TGCAGTGCTAGGGTAGACACCAGCAATCAGCCCCAGCATTTT.